This section outlines one TCR beta chain sequence together with its context. This clonotype was seen at least ten times. Its antigen is not yet known. No much larger clonotype is one base removed from it; base qualities were not supplied. The time point label of this sample denotes: blood at routine non-recurrence follow-up after resection. Whole RNA extracted from tumor and nontumor lung tissue, or from cryopreserved PBMC samples, was used for TCR sequencing without cell sorting. A patient was chosen for TCR sequencing only when enough RNA was available from at least two tumor regions. The CDR3 starts with the cysteine, ends with the phenylalanine, and has 14 residues. Of the read, only the CDR3 DNA is kept; its 42 bases are in frame from base 1. CDR1 and CDR2 were assigned from the germline V gene as MNHNS and SASEGT. V and J are trimmed by 8 bases and 2 bases, and the gene matches miss 3 bases of the junction.

The library was produced with 5' RACE. The data were produced on a NextSeq 500. To allow correction of PCR and sequencing errors, the TCR library protocol tagged every TCR cDNA molecule with a unique molecular identifier. Per the source publication's procedure: TCR identification, UMI-based error correction and CDR3 extraction were all carried out with Decombinator tools. TCRs above a frequency of 2 per 1,000, corresponding to the top 1% of the tumor frequency distribution, were defined as expanded. Each repertoire was subsampled 100 times to 5,000 TCRs, after which Renyi diversity was computed with the R vegan package. CDR3 similarity networks were built from amino acid triplet string-kernel similarity, connecting CDR3s with pairwise similarity above 0.82. The raw public data were reprocessed by TCRdb itself: fastp quality trimming at Q25, MiXCR clonotype calling, in-frame beta chains only. One record per CDR3 amino acid sequence lists the most common genes and DNA. The V and J calls reflect TCRdb's pipeline rather than the authors' work. The sample table lists roughly 72,000 distinct CDR3 sequences, about 9.5% of them with a count of one. The leading ten clones occupy under 2.5% of the sample.

The data originate from a study of spatial heterogeneity in lung cancer (dated by TCRdb to about 2019). About the study as a whole: Samples were obtained from approximately 77 patients with early-stage, untreated non-small cell lung cancer from the lung TRACERx cohort. In the raw uncorrected reads, each unique combination of TCR and UMI appeared more than ten times on average. In non-small cell lung cancer, the study quantitatively compared TCR alpha and beta repertoires across several tumor regions, matched nontumor lung, and blood. TCR repertoire features were related to nonsynonymous mutation counts determined by whole-exome sequencing of tumor tissue. Beta-chain transcripts were consistently detected in greater numbers than alpha-chain transcripts, which likely reflects a higher abundance of beta-chain transcripts. Follow-up PBMC samples were sequenced whenever the samples were available, and the median time to follow-up was approximately 24 months after resection. Both alpha and beta chains were TCR-sequenced in 200 or so tumor regions, approximately 64 matched nontumor lung samples and some 56 PBMC samples obtained at surgery. Broader findings and caveats from the paper: Additional single-cell paired TCR alpha and beta sequencing was considered necessary to confirm, at a functional level, the hypothesis that regional TCRs recognize regional mutations. Only approximately 15 patients were included in the comparisons of baseline and follow-up blood repertoires. Ubiquitous expanded tumor TCRs showed up in blood more often at tumor resection than at routine follow-up.

The origin of this receptor is a female donor with early-stage non-small cell lung cancer. The sample here was PBMCs, taken at follow-up. Rearrangement joined TRBV6-1 to TRBJ2-5, with 12 middle bases fitting TRBD2. The CDR3 is CASGTSGLQETQYF. The nucleotide sequence is given as TGTGCCAGCGGGACTAGCGGGTTACAAGAGACCCAGTACTTC.